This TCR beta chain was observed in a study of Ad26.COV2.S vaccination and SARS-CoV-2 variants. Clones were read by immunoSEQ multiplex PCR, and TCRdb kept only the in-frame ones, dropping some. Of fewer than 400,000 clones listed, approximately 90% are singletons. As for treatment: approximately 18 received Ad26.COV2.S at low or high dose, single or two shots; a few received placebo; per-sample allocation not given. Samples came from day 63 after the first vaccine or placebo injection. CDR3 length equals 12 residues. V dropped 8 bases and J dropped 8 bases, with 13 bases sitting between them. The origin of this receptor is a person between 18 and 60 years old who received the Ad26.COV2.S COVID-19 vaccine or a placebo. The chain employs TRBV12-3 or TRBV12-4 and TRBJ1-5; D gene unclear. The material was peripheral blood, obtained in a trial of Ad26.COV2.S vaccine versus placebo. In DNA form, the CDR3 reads TGTGCCAGCGGGTACCAAGGGAAGCCCCAGCATTTT. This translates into CASGYQGKPQHF.